This record concerns one T cell receptor beta chain sequence. Its specificity is not known. This sample is part of a study of T cells in Graves' hyperthyroidism and ophthalmopathy. RNA transcripts provided the source from which TCR beta CDR3 regions were amplified. The HTBI primer set was used in a first-round RT-PCR of the TCR CDR3. TCRdb ran MiXCR on the multiplex PCR reads and lists one entry per CDR3 protein. Altogether about 640,000 distinct CDR3 sequences are present, over 40% being singletons, with the ten largest covering under 8%. The study's findings and limits: Most thyroid-expanded clonotypes above 0.001 were also found in blood.

The V end was cut by 8 bases, the J end by 5 bases, with 15 bases between. Germline assignment: CDR1 SGHAT and CDR2 FQNNGV. The CDR3 runs 13 residues. Patients having uncontrolled infection, another autoimmune disease, pregnancy or lactation were not included. V usage is TRBV11-2 and J usage is TRBJ1-1; unclear D gene. The material sequenced was peripheral blood or thyroid tissue (not recorded which). The receptor was derived from an adult man with Graves' disease, either hyperthyroidism or ophthalmopathy (not recorded which). The CDR3 loop reads CASSPPGVTEAFF. As DNA, the CDR3 is TGTGCCAGCTCACCACCCGGGGTTACTGAAGCTTTCTTT.